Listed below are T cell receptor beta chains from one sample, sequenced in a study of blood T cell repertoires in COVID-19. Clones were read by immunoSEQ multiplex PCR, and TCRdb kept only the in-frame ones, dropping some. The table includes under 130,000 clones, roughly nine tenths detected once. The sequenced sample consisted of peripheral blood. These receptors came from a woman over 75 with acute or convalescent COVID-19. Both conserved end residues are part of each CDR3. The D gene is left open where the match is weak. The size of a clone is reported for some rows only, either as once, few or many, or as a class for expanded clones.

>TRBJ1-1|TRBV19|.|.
CASSIRAGLGTEAFF
TGTGCCAGTAGTATTCGGGCGGGGTTAGGCACTGAAGCTTTCTTT
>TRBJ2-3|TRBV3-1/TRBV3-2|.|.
CASSRSPRDTDTQYF
TGTGCCAGCAGCCGATCCCCCAGGGACACAGATACGCAGTATTTT
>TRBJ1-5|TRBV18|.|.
CASSPTGNQPQHF
TGTGCCAGCTCTCCTACGGGGAATCAGCCCCAGCATTTT
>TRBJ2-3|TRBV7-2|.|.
CASSLYVGASTDTQYF
TGTGCCAGCAGCTTATATGTGGGGGCTAGCACAGATACGCAGTATTTT
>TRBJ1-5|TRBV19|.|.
CASSTTGPYSNQPQHF
TGTGCCAGTAGCACCACAGGTCCCTATAGCAATCAGCCCCAGCATTTT
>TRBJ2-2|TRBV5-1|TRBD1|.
CASTGQVGTGELFF
TGCGCCAGCACCGGACAGGTTGGCACCGGGGAGCTGTTTTTT
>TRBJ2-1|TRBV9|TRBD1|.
CASSPNGQGAYNEQFF
TGTGCCAGCAGCCCCAACGGACAGGGGGCCTACAATGAGCAGTTCTTC
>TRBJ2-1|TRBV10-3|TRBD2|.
CATTLSGGDEQFF
TGTGCCACGACGCTCAGCGGGGGCGATGAGCAGTTCTTC
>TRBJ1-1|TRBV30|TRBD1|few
CAWSVRPLGQGATEAFF
TGTGCCTGGAGTGTACGACCACTGGGACAGGGAGCCACTGAAGCTTTCTTT
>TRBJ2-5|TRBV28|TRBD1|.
CASSRTGTGTGETQYF
TGTGCCAGCAGTCGAACCGGGACAGGGACCGGGGAGACCCAGTACTTC
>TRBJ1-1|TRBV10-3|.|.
CAISESGQNTEAFF
TGTGCCATCAGTGAGTCGGGACAAAACACTGAAGCTTTCTTT
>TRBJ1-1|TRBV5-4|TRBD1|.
CASSLEQGRTEAFF
TGTGCCAGCAGCTTGGAACAGGGGCGTACTGAAGCTTTCTTT
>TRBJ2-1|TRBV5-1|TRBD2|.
CASSSRLAGGPNEQFF
TGCGCCAGCAGCTCCAGACTAGCGGGGGGGCCCAATGAGCAGTTCTTC
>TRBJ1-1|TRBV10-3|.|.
CAVGRPRDTEAFF
TGTGCCGTCGGAAGGCCCCGGGACACTGAAGCTTTCTTT
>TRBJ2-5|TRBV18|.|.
CASSRQGSQETQYF
TGTGCCAGCTCAAGGCAGGGATCCCAAGAGACCCAGTACTTC
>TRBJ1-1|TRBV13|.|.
CASSPTGEANTEAFF
TGTGCCAGCAGCCCCACGGGGGAGGCGAACACTGAAGCTTTCTTT
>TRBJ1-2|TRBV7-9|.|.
CASSLEFYRETGYTF
TGTGCCAGCAGCTTAGAATTCTACAGGGAAACTGGCTACACCTTC
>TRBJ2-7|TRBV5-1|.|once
CASSWDNSNRAYEQYF
TGCGCCAGCAGCTGGGACAACAGTAACCGTGCCTACGAGCAGTACTTC
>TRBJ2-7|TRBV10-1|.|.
CASSDSRRTYEQYF
TGCGCCAGCAGTGACAGTAGGCGGACCTACGAGCAGTACTTC
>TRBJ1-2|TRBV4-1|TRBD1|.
CASSQRDRLDGYTF
TGCGCCAGCAGCCAAAGGGACAGGTTGGATGGCTACACCTTC
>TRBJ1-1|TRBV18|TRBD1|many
CASSQGQGAGNTEAFF
TGTGCCAGCTCACAGGGACAGGGGGCAGGAAACACTGAAGCTTTCTTT
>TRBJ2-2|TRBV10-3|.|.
CAISVGRGDTGELFF
TGTGCCATCAGTGTGGGCCGGGGTGACACCGGGGAGCTGTTTTTT
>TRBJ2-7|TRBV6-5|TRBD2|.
CASSSTSGGPVDEQYF
TGTGCCAGCAGTTCGACTAGCGGGGGGCCGGTAGACGAGCAGTACTTC
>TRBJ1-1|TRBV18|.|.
CASSQTQGLMNTEAFF
TGTGCCAGCTCACAGACGCAGGGCCTCATGAACACTGAAGCTTTCTTT
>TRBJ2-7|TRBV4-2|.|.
CASSQDASGASYEQYF
TGTGCCAGCAGCCAAGATGCCTCAGGGGCGTCCTACGAGCAGTACTTC
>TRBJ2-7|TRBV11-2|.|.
CASSHGGDYYEQYF
TGTGCCAGCAGTCACGGGGGAGATTACTACGAGCAGTACTTC
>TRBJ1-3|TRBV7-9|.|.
CASSLGGGLGNTIYF
TGTGCCAGCAGCTTAGGTGGAGGCCTGGGAAACACCATATATTTT
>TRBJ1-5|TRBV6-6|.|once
CASSYGEDPQHF
TGTGCCAGCAGTTACGGGGAGGACCCCCAGCATTTT
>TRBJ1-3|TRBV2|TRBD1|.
CASPGTGDGNTIYF
TGTGCCAGCCCCGGGACAGGGGACGGAAACACCATATATTTT
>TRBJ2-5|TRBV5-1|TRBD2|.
CARAKPGQTIAGVSPETQYF
TGCGCCAGAGCTAAGCCGGGACAGACCATAGCGGGGGTTTCCCCAGAGACCCAGTACTTC
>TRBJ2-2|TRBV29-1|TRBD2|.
CSVGRGGTGELFF
TGCAGCGTTGGGCGGGGGGGCACCGGGGAGCTGTTTTTT
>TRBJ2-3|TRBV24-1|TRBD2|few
CATSDYGSGHSDTDTQYF
TGTGCCACCAGTGATTATGGTAGCGGGCATTCCGACACAGATACGCAGTATTTT
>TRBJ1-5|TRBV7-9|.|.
CASSLGRAYQPQHF
TGTGCCAGCAGCTTAGGCAGGGCGTATCAGCCCCAGCATTTT
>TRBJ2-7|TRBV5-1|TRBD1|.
CASSLVDRGDYEQYF
TGCGCCAGCAGCTTGGTGGACAGGGGGGACTACGAGCAGTACTTC
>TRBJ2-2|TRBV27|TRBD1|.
CASSLVGWQGDTGELFF
TGTGCCAGCAGTTTAGTCGGCTGGCAGGGGGACACCGGGGAGCTGTTTTTT
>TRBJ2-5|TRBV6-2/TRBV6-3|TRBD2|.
CASSPRTSGGVYQETQYF
TGTGCCAGCAGTCCCAGGACTAGCGGGGGGGTGTACCAAGAGACCCAGTACTTC
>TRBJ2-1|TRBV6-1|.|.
CASSEASGWDEQFF
TGTGCCAGCAGTGAAGCTTCAGGGTGGGATGAGCAGTTCTTC
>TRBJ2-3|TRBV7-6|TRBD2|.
CASSLSGGSTDTQYF
TGTGCCAGCAGCCTGAGCGGGGGGAGCACAGATACGCAGTATTTT
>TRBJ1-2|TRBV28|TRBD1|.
CASSQILRTGGRAGYTF
TGTGCCAGCAGTCAAATACTAAGGACAGGGGGTAGAGCTGGCTACACCTTC
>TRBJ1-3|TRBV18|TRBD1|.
CASSPPSGGGGNTIYF
TGTGCCAGCTCACCACCTTCAGGGGGCGGTGGAAACACCATATATTTT
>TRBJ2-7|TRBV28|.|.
CASRLRAEQYF
TGTGCCAGCAGACTGCGGGCCGAGCAGTACTTC